This TCR beta chain was sequenced in a study of graft-versus-host responses after intestinal transplantation. Study details: All recipients were transplanted with multivisceral, liver-intestinal, or isolated intestinal grafts. All recipients got anti-thymocyte globulin induction, then tacrolimus and steroids for around three years.

General study findings and limits: Recipient marrow harbored GvH clones, some of which surfaced first in ileum or blood. In patients with graft-donor T cell macrochimerism, allograft graft-versus-host to host-versus-graft clonal ratios were high.

With regard to this clone: What it binds is not known.

CDR1 is PRHDT and CDR2 is FYEKMQ in the germline V gene (reference sequence). CDR3 size: 14 residues. Trimming cost V 5 bases and J 6 bases; bases outside gene matches: 6. Sequenced by immunoSEQ multiplex PCR; TCRdb stores in-frame clones only, minus some. Of 95,000 to 110,000 clones listed, about 90% were seen once; the top ten hold 0.7% to 0.9%. The rearrangement links TRBV13 to TRBJ2-2, with 7 nucleotides matching TRBD1. The sequencing here drew on unstimulated CD4+ T cells sorted from spleen or lymph node cells, taken before intestinal transplant. The sequence came from a human donor who received an intestinal transplant. CDR3 in amino acids: CASSDRQGAGELFF. In nucleotides, the CDR3 is TGTGCCAGCAGCGATAGACAGGGCGCCGGGGAGCTGTTTTTT.